The clone carrying this TCR beta chain was recorded a few times. Its antigen is unknown. The data originate from a study of Graves' ophthalmopathy and Graves' hyperthyroidism. Whole-study results and caveats: Blood was where most expanded thyroid clonotypes above 0.001 frequency also turned up. The model's ophthalmopathy progression predictions had around 64% sensitivity and 72.22% specificity.

Pregnancy or lactation, uncontrolled infections and other autoimmune diseases were grounds for excluding patients. Investigators amplified TCR beta CDR3 regions from RNA transcripts. HTBI-primed RT-PCR formed the first round, and a multiplex PCR formed the second. TCRdb analysed the multiplex PCR reads with MiXCR anew, one entry per CDR3 protein. The data contain roughly 1.1 million distinct CDR3 sequences, about 35% of them seen just once; the ten biggest clones take up 11%. Sequencing was done on a sample of peripheral blood or thyroid tissue (not recorded which). The sequence came from an adult man with Graves' hyperthyroidism.

CDR3 sequence: CATSDPGQNTGELFF. For the CDR3, the DNA is TGTGCCACCAGTGATCCGGGACAGAACACCGGGGAGCTGTTTTTT. V usage is TRBV24-1 and J usage is TRBJ2-2, with D maybe TRBD1 (6 bases). Trimming took 3 bases from V and 1 from J, leaving 8 bases between them. The CDR3 is 15 amino acids. Germline values: CDR1 KGHDR, CDR2 SFDVKD.